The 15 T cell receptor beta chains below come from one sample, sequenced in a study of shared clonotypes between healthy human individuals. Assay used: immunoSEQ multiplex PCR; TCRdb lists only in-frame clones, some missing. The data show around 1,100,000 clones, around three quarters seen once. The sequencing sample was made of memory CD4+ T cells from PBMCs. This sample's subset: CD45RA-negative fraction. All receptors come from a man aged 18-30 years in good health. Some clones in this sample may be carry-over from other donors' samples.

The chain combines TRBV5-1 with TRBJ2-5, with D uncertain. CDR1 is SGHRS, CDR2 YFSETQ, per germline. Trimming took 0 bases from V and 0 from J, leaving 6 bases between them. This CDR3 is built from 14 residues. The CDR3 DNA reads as TGCGCCAGCAGCTTGGCGGCCAACCAAGAGACCCAGTACTTC. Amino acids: CASSLAANQETQYF.

CDR3 sequence (DNA): TGCGCCAGCAGGCCAGGGGCATCGGATACGCAGTATTTT. Translated, it gives CASRPGASDTQYF. The chain has TRBV5-1 and TRBJ2-3; a possible D gene is TRBD1 (6 bases). The CDR3 spans 13 residues. V lost 5 bases and J 6 bases, leaving 13 bases between the germline ends. Per germline, CDR1 SGHRS and CDR2 YFSETQ.

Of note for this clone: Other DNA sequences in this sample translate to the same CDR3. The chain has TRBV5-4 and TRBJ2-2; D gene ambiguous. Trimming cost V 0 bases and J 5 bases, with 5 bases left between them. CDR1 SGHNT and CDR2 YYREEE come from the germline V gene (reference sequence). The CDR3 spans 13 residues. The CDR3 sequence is CASSLARTGELFF. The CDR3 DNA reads TGTGCCAGCAGCTTGGCCCGAACCGGGGAGCTGTTTTTT.

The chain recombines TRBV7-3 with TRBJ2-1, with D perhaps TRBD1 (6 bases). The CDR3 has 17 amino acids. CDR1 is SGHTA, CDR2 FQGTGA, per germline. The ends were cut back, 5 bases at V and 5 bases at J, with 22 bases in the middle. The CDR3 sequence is CASSQIGGTGSDNEQFF. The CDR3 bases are TGTGCCAGCAGCCAAATAGGGGGAACGGGATCCGACAATGAGCAGTTCTTC.

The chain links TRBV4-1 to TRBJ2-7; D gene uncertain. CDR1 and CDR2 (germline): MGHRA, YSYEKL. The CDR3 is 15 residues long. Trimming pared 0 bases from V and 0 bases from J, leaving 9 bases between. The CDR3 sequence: CASSQEALSSYEQYF. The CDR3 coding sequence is TGCGCCAGCAGCCAAGAAGCGCTCAGCTCCTACGAGCAGTACTTC.

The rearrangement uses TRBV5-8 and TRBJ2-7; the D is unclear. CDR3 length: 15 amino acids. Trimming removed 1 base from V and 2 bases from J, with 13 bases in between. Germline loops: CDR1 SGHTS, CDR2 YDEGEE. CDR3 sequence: CASSLKPETTYEQYF. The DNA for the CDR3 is TGTGCCAGCAGCTTGAAGCCGGAAACAACCTACGAGCAGTACTTC.

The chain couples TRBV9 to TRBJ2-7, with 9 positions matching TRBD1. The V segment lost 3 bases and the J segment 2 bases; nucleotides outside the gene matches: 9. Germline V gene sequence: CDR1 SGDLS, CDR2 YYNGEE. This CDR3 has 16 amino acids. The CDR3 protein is CASSGYPGQGPYEQYF. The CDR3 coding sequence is TGTGCCAGCAGCGGGTACCCGGGACAGGGACCCTACGAGCAGTACTTC.

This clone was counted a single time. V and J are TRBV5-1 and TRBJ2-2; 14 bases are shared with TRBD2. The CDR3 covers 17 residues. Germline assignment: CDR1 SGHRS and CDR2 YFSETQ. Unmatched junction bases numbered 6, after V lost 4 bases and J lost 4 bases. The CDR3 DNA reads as TGCGCCAGCAGCCCCACGGGACTAGCGGGAGTCACCGGGGAGCTGTTTTTT. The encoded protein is CASSPTGLAGVTGELFF.

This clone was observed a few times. The DNA for the CDR3 is TGTGCCAGCAGTACCCCGGGCAGGGGAAGTTACGGCTACACCTTC. This sequence encodes CASSTPGRGSYGYTF. The V call is TRBV28, the J call TRBJ1-2, with D perhaps TRBD1 (6 bases). The CDR3 runs 15 residues. V dropped 5 bases and J dropped 8 bases, with 21 bases sitting between them. From germline, CDR1 is MDHEN and CDR2 SYDVKM.

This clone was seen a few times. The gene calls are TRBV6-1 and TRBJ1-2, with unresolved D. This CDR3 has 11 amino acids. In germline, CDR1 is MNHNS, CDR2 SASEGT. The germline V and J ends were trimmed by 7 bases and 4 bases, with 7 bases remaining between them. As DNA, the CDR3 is TGTGCCAGCACGACGGGCTATGGCTACACCTTC. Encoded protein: CASTTGYGYTF.

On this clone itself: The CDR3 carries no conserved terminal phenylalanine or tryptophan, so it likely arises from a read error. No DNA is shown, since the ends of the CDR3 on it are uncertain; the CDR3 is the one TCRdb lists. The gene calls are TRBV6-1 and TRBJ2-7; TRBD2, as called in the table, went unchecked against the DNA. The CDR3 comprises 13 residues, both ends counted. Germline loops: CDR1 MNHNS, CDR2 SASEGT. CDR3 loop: CASSEALLTSGSI.

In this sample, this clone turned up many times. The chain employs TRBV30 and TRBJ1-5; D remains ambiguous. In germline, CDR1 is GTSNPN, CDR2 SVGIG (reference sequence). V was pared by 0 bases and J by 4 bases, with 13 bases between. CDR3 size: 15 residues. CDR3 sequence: CAWSVLPDTNQPQHF. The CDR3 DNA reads TGTGCCTGGAGTGTACTGCCAGATACTAATCAGCCCCAGCATTTT.

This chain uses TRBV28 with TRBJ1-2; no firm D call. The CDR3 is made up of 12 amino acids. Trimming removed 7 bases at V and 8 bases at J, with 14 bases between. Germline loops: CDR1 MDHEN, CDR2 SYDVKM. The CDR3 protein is CASTQAPRGYTF. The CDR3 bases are TGTGCCAGCACCCAGGCGCCACGAGGCTACACCTTC.

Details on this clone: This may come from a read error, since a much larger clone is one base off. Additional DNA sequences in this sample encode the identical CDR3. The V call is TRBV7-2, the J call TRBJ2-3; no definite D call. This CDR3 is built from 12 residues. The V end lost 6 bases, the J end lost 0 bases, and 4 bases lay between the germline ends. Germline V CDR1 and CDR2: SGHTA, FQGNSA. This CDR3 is CASSPSTDTQYF. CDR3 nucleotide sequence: TGTGCCAGCAGTCCTAGCACAGATACGCAGTATTTT.

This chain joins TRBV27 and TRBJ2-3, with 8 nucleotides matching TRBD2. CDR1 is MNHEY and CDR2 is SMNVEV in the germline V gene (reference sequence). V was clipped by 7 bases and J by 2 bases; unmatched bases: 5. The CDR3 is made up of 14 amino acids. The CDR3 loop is CASKLAEHTDTQYF. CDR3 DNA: TGTGCCAGCAAACTAGCGGAACACACAGATACGCAGTATTTT.